This TCR beta chain emerged from a study of OX40 agonist ivuxolimab in advanced cancers. TCRdb keeps only in-frame clones here, not all; method: immunoSEQ multiplex PCR. The sample lists about 47,000 clones; about 85% were seen once. No patient had autoimmune disease or received systemic immunosuppression. Collection of blood occurred at baseline, at cycle 4 day 1, and at cycle 7 day 1. The source material was CD4+ or CD8+ T cells sorted from blood, sampled in a trial of the OX40 agonist ivuxolimab. The receptor was isolated from an adult with an advanced solid tumor such as melanoma, head and neck, liver or kidney cancer.

The CDR3, as DNA: TGTGCCAGCAGTGAAGGAGCGGGGGCCAACACAGATACGCAGTATTTT. Amino acid sequence: CASSEGAGANTDTQYF. The V call is TRBV6-4, the J call TRBJ2-3; TRBD2 matches 8 bases. There are 16 residues in the CDR3. From germline, CDR1 is MRHNA and CDR2 SNTAGT. V gave up 3 bases and J gave up 2 bases; unmatched junction bases: 7.